What follows are 26 T cell receptor beta chains derived from one specimen sequenced in a study of Ad26.COV2.S vaccination and SARS-CoV-2 variants. Produced via immunoSEQ multiplex PCR; TCRdb's table is partial and in-frame only. The table includes around 450,000 clones, 80% to 95% detected once. Treatment: around 19 received Ad26.COV2.S at low or high dose, single or two shots; about 5 received placebo; per-sample allocation not given. Collection of samples fell on day 63 after the first vaccine or placebo injection. This sample comprised peripheral blood, obtained in a trial of Ad26.COV2.S vaccine versus placebo. Receptors were obtained from a person between 18 and 59 years old who received the Ad26.COV2.S COVID-19 vaccine or a placebo.

The chain recombines TRBV14 with TRBJ2-2; D is uncertain. This CDR3 has 15 residues. Between the trimmed V and J ends, which lost 4 bases and 0 bases, there was a span of 9 bases. The V gene's germline CDR1 is SGHDN and CDR2 FVKESK. CDR3 protein: CASSRQPSNTGELFF. The CDR3 coding sequence is TGTGCCAGCAGCCGCCAGCCTTCGAACACCGGGGAGCTGTTTTTT.

The gene calls are TRBV6-5 and TRBJ1-2; tentatively, D is TRBD1 (6 bases). CDR3 length: 15 amino acids. Per the germline V gene, CDR1 is MNHEY and CDR2 is SVGAGI. With 0 bases removed from V and 2 bases from J, the gap between germline ends came to 10 bases. The chain's CDR3 is CASSYSGGLNYGYTF. CDR3 in DNA: TGTGCCAGCAGTTACTCGGGGGGGCTGAACTATGGCTACACCTTC.

The chain uses TRBV6-5 and TRBJ2-7, with a weak D call TRBD1 (6 bases). V lost 6 bases and J 3 bases, leaving 15 bases between the germline ends. CDR3 length: 14 residues. The germline gives CDR1 MNHEY, CDR2 SVGAGI. CDR3 DNA sequence: TGTGCCAGCAGCAAAGACAGGTTCAACTACGAGCAGTACTTC. Translated: CASSKDRFNYEQYF.

The chain employs TRBV30 and TRBJ1-1; no definite D call. Germline V gives CDR1 GTSNPN, CDR2 SVGIG (reference sequence). The CDR3 consists of 13 residues. The V end lost 0 bases, the J end lost 4 bases, and 9 bases lay between the germline ends. The CDR3 region is CAWSVGRGTEAFF. CDR3 in DNA: TGTGCCTGGAGTGTAGGACGGGGCACTGAAGCTTTCTTT. Filled out from reference TRBV30 and TRBJ1-1, the complete variable domain reads SQTIHQWPATLVQPVGSPLSLECTVEGTSNPNLYWYRQAAGRGLQLLFYSVGIGQISSEVPQNLSASRPQDRQFILSSKKLLLSDSGFYLCAWSVGRGTEAFFGQGTRLTVV.

This rearrangement joins TRBV4-1 to TRBJ2-5; 7 nucleotides agree with TRBD2. J lost 1 base, V lost 1 base, and 6 bases had no gene match. Germline V lookup: CDR1 MGHRA, CDR2 YSYEKL. CDR3 length: 16 amino acids. Written as DNA, the CDR3 is TGCGCCAGCAGCCAAGGGGTGAGCGGGACCCAAGAGACCCAGTACTTC. Translated: CASSQGVSGTQETQYF.

This chain uses TRBV7-9 with TRBJ1-4; D remains unclear. The CDR3 sequence is 13 residues long. V was trimmed by 5 bases and J by 5 bases, leaving 9 bases between them. In germline, CDR1 is SEHNR, CDR2 FQNEAQ (reference sequence). The CDR3 DNA is TGTGCCAGCAGCATAGGACTGAATGAAAAACTGTTTTTT. Translated, it gives CASSIGLNEKLFF.

This rearrangement joins TRBV7-2 to TRBJ1-1; D is perhaps TRBD1 (6 bases). The CDR3 is 18 amino acids. The germline V gene has CDR1 SGHTA and CDR2 FQGNSA. V gave up 5 bases and J gave up 5 bases, with 27 bases separating them. CDR3 loop: CASSPQIGLQGGGTEAFF. Here the CDR3 DNA reads TGTGCCAGCAGCCCACAAATCGGCTTACAGGGTGGAGGTACTGAAGCTTTCTTT.

The chain has TRBV7-6 and TRBJ1-3, with D maybe TRBD1 (5 bases). The germline V and J ends were trimmed by 2 bases and 0 bases, with 17 bases remaining between them. Germline V CDR1 and CDR2: SGHVS, FNYEAQ. This CDR3 region has 18 residues. The CDR3 DNA reads TGTGCCAGCAGCTTATATCTTGGGGGGGAGAGCTCTGGAAACACCATATATTTT. Translating gives CASSLYLGGESSGNTIYF. The whole variable domain, remainder taken from reference TRBV7-6 and TRBJ1-3, is GAGVSQSPRYKVTKRGQDVALRCDPISGHVSLYWYRQALGQGPEFLTYFNYEAQQDKSGLPNDRFSAERPEGSISTLTIQRTEQRDSAMYRCASSLYLGGESSGNTIYFGEGSWLTVV.

In the case of this clone: This specimen includes other DNA sequences encoding the same CDR3. The CDR3 is CASSSGTGTYEQYF. The CDR3 DNA reads TGCGCCAGCAGCTCCGGGACAGGGACTTACGAGCAGTACTTC. J is TRBJ2-7 and V is TRBV5-1; 9 nucleotides line up with TRBD1. V was clipped by 3 bases and J by 4 bases; unmatched bases: 5. The CDR3 runs to 14 residues. CDR1 is SGHRS and CDR2 is YFSETQ in the germline V gene.

With regard to this clone: Other DNA sequences of this sample code for an identical CDR3. The genes are TRBV7-2 and TRBJ1-1, with TRBD1 as a possible D gene (6 bases). Trimming pared 2 bases from V and 2 bases from J, leaving 9 bases between. Germline lookup yields CDR1 SGHTA and CDR2 FQGNSA. CDR3 length equals 14 residues. Here the CDR3 reads CASSLTGLNTEAFF. Here the CDR3 DNA reads TGTGCCAGCAGCTTAACAGGGCTAAACACTGAAGCTTTCTTT.

The rearrangement uses TRBV18 and TRBJ2-5; TRBD1 agrees at 7 bases. V was pared by 0 bases and J by 3 bases, with 4 bases of the junction left unmatched. This CDR3 has 15 residues. The germline gives CDR1 KGHSH, CDR2 LQKENI. The CDR3 region has the DNA TGTGCCAGCTCACCACCGGGACAGTCAAAAGAGACCCAGTACTTC. Translating gives CASSPPGQSKETQYF. Looking up the rest from reference TRBV18 and TRBJ2-5 gives the full variable domain: NAGVMQNPRHLVRRRGQEARLRCSPMKGHSHVYWYRQLPEEGLKFMVYLQKENIIDESGMPKERFSAEFPKEGPSILRIQQVVRGDSAAYFCASSPPGQSKETQYFGPGTRLLVL.

This chain links TRBV12-5 with TRBJ2-5; TRBD1 or TRBD2 may be the D gene (5 bases each). The CDR3 runs 15 residues. Trimming took off 0 bases at V and 5 bases at J, with 13 bases between the two ends. CDR1 and CDR2 from the germline V gene are LGHNT and FRNRAP. In nucleotides, the CDR3 is TGTGCTAGTGGTTTGGTACAGGTGGGGGATGAGACCCAGTACTTC. Translation gives CASGLVQVGDETQYF.

This chain joins TRBV19 and TRBJ2-6; no reliable D call. Trimming stripped 7 bases from V and 1 base from J, with 11 bases between. Germline V gene data show CDR1 as LNHDA and CDR2 as SQIVND (reference sequence). The CDR3 contains 15 residues. CDR3 sequence (DNA): TGTGCCAGTAATACCCAAGAGTCTGGGGCCAACGTCCTGACTTTC. Its protein is CASNTQESGANVLTF. Full variable domain (missing parts from reference TRBV19 and TRBJ2-6): DGGITQSPKYLFRKEGQNVTLSCEQNLNHDAMYWYRQDPGQGLRLIYYSQIVNDFQKGDIAEGYSVSREKKESFPLTVTSAQKNPTAFYLCASNTQESGANVLTFGAGSRLTVL.

The V call is TRBV10-3, the J call TRBJ2-7; TRBD1 aligns across 8 bases. There are 15 residues in the CDR3. V was clipped by 6 bases and J by 2 bases; unmatched bases: 9. CDR1 and CDR2 from the germline V gene are ENHRY and SYGVKD. CDR3 loop: CAISDRGLPTYEQYF. DNA of the CDR3: TGTGCCATCAGCGACAGGGGTCTACCCACCTACGAGCAGTACTTC.

The gene calls are TRBV19 and TRBJ2-3; TRBD2 might be the D (7 bases). The ends were cut back, 3 bases at V and 5 bases at J, with 12 bases in the middle. CDR1 LNHDA and CDR2 SQIVND come from the germline V gene (reference sequence). This CDR3 spans 14 amino acids. CDR3 sequence: CASSMIGGRDTQYF. CDR3 nucleotide sequence: TGTGCCAGTAGTATGATCGGGGGGCGAGATACGCAGTATTTT.

The rearrangement uses TRBV18 and TRBJ2-1, with 7 nucleotides matching TRBD1. V was pared by 8 bases and J by 9 bases, with 7 bases of the junction left unmatched. CDR1 KGHSH and CDR2 LQKENI come from the germline V gene. This CDR3 is built from 12 residues. The CDR3 reads CASTRQGTEQFF. The DNA of the CDR3 is TGTGCCAGCACCCGACAGGGCACTGAGCAGTTCTTC.

The chain couples TRBV28 to TRBJ2-7; D tentatively fits TRBD1 or TRBD2 (5 bases each). Trimming cost V 5 bases and J 5 bases, with 19 bases left between them. This CDR3 is 15 amino acids long. The germline V gene has CDR1 MDHEN and CDR2 SYDVKM. The CDR3: CASSDPRDSGHEQYF. CDR3 DNA sequence: TGTGCCAGCAGTGATCCCCGAGACAGCGGCCACGAGCAGTACTTC.

This clone showed up just once. This chain joins TRBV5-1 and TRBJ1-1, with 7 bases matching TRBD1. Germline V gene lookup returns CDR1 SGHRS and CDR2 YFSETQ. The V segment lost 3 bases and the J segment 7 bases; nucleotides outside the gene matches: 6. This CDR3 comprises 13 residues. CDR3 region: CASSWTGGNEAFF. The CDR3 DNA reads as TGCGCCAGCAGCTGGACAGGTGGTAATGAAGCTTTCTTT.

The chain employs TRBV28 and TRBJ2-7; 8 positions agree with TRBD2. With 9 bases clipped from V and 3 bases from J, the junction kept 16 bases outside the gene matches. CDR1 is MDHEN, CDR2 SYDVKM, per germline. The CDR3 length is 16 residues. The DNA for the CDR3 is TGTGCCAGTGCCGGGGCTAGCGGGTCTCAGTTCTACGAGCAGTACTTC. Encoded protein: CASAGASGSQFYEQYF.

CDR3 amino acids: CASSPGLALRSSYNEQFF. For the CDR3, the DNA is TGTGCCAGCTCACCGGGACTAGCGCTTCGAAGCTCCTACAATGAGCAGTTCTTC. The genes are TRBV18 and TRBJ2-1; 10 bases fit TRBD2. Germline V gene sequence: CDR1 KGHSH, CDR2 LQKENI. The J segment lost 0 bases and the V segment lost 3 bases, leaving 8 bases of the junction unmatched. This CDR3 is 18 amino acids long.

The chain is built from TRBV30 and TRBJ2-1, with TRBD2 matching 8 bases. Looked up from germline, CDR1 is GTSNPN and CDR2 is SVGIG (reference sequence). The CDR3 has 13 residues. With 7 bases clipped from V and 3 bases from J, the junction kept 5 bases outside the gene matches. DNA for the CDR3: TGTGCCTCTGGACTAGCTGTCTACAATGAGCAGTTCTTC. Protein: CASGLAVYNEQFF.

The rearrangement joins TRBV7-9 to TRBJ2-4; a weak D match, TRBD2 (6 bases). Per germline, CDR1 SEHNR and CDR2 FQNEAQ (reference sequence). V shed 5 bases and J shed 0 bases, with 14 bases lying between them. CDR3 length: 16 amino acids. DNA of the CDR3: TGTGCCAGCAGCCCCGACCCGGGACTAGCCAAAAACATTCAGTACTTC. Amino acids: CASSPDPGLAKNIQYF.

The gene calls are TRBV20-1 and TRBJ2-1, with D unclear. There are 11 residues in the CDR3. Per the germline V gene, CDR1 is DFQATT and CDR2 is SNEGSKA (reference sequence). V lost 5 bases and J lost 10, with 12 bases in between. The CDR3: CSALREVEQFF. DNA for the CDR3: TGCAGTGCTCTTAGGGAAGTCGAGCAGTTCTTC.

The J gene is TRBJ2-7, the V gene TRBV10-3, with D tentatively TRBD1 (5 bases). V dropped 2 bases and J dropped 3 bases, with 8 bases sitting between them. This CDR3 is 13 amino acids long. CDR1 is ENHRY and CDR2 is SYGVKD in the germline V gene. The CDR3 here is CAISEGRVYEQYF. The CDR3 coding sequence is TGTGCCATCAGTGAGGGCAGGGTCTACGAGCAGTACTTC.

The chain carries TRBV9 and TRBJ2-7; no reliable D call. The V end lost 0 bases, the J end lost 2 bases, and 9 bases lay between the germline ends. This CDR3 spans 14 amino acids. Looked up from germline, CDR1 is SGDLS and CDR2 is YYNGEE. CDR3 DNA sequence: TGTGCCAGCAGCGTAGAACTGGATACCTACGAGCAGTACTTC. This gives the protein CASSVELDTYEQYF.

V gene TRBV6-5 combines with J gene TRBJ2-1, with 8 positions matching TRBD1. There are 15 residues in the CDR3. V lost 5 bases to trimming and J lost 2 bases; unmatched junction nucleotides: 5. Per germline, CDR1 MNHEY and CDR2 SVGAGI. The CDR3 is CASSTGQGPYNEQFF. The DNA of the CDR3 is TGTGCCAGCAGTACTGGACAGGGCCCCTACAATGAGCAGTTCTTC.